This T cell receptor (beta chain) was observed in a study of T cell responses to AZD1222 COVID-19 vaccine. Study findings and constraints: Baseline serology detected seropositivity in only six or seven AZD1222 recipients. Spike-specific TCR breadth and depth grew following two AZD1222 doses. Without day 14 samples, only post-peak T cell repertoires were studied.

The method was immunoSEQ multiplex PCR; TCRdb's version includes in-frame clones alone and lacks a portion of them. The data show nearly 35,000 clones, 86% seen once. Of note for this clone: The target antigen is unknown.

Second doses at about 4 or about 12 weeks were pooled. This CDR3 spans 13 amino acids. With V trimmed by 6 bases and J by 4 bases, 4 bases remained unmatched. Germline CDR1 MNHEY, CDR2 SVGAGI. Sequences were derived from peripheral blood, sampled 28 days after the second AZD1222 dose. This sequence was found in an adult who received the AZD1222 COVID-19 vaccine. The chain links TRBV6-5 to TRBJ1-2; 8 nucleotides agree with TRBD1. The CDR3 is CASSRTGPYGYTF. CDR3 nucleotides: TGTGCCAGCAGCCGGACAGGGCCCTATGGCTACACCTTC.